This section outlines one T cell receptor beta chain sequence together with its context. The sample comes from a study of blood T cell repertoires in COVID-19. Across the study: Samples of COVID-19 (acute and convalescent) were obtained from the United States, Italy and Spain.

Clones were read by immunoSEQ multiplex PCR, and TCRdb kept only the in-frame ones, dropping some. The sample holds some 270,000 clones; roughly nine tenths are singletons and the top ten take 1.7%. The TCR was taken from a woman aged 40 to 50 who had recovered from COVID-19. What was sequenced was PBMCs or T cells enriched from blood (not recorded which).

This CDR3 reads CASSYYDRGLEYGYTF. CDR3 nucleotides: TGTGCCAGCAGCTACTATGACAGGGGGCTAGAATATGGCTACACCTTC. The chain combines TRBV5-4 with TRBJ1-2; the match to TRBD1 covers 10 bases. Germline trimming cut 3 bases from V and 5 bases from J; bases unmatched to any gene: 10. The CDR3 has 16 residues. The germline V gene has CDR1 SGHNT and CDR2 YYREEE (reference sequence).